This T cell receptor beta chain was observed in a study of blood T cells in healthy people across ages. Each donor supplied around 9.6 milliliters of peripheral blood. Germline CDR1 is DFQATT and CDR2 is SNEGSKA (reference sequence). Trimming removed 4 bases at V and 6 bases at J, with 14 bases between. The length of the CDR3 is 13 residues. Study conclusions and caveats: Naive CD4+ cell counts and diversity both ran higher in long-lived than in aged donors. Possibly confounding the expanded clonotype changes was the fact that donor CMV status was unknown.

For the second PCR, which ran for about 7 to 11 cycles, a sample-barcoded 5' primer and a J-beta primer mix were used. From the 5' RACE reads, TCRdb called clonotypes with MiXCR, one entry per CDR3 protein. This repertoire shows over 1,300,000 distinct CDR3 sequences, roughly 60% found once; its top ten account for approximately 7%. This clonotype has only a few counts. Its antigen remains unknown. The V and J genes are TRBV20-1 and TRBJ2-3; perhaps TRBD1 as D (5 bases). The clonotype originates from a man aged 18-30 years in good health. Sequenced input: blood. CDR3 residues: CSAIRALGDTQYF. CDR3 coding DNA: TGCAGTGCTATCAGGGCACTCGGGGATACGCAGTATTTT.